This record looks at one T cell receptor beta chain sequence and its context. Its specificity is unknown. The data derive from a study of T cell responses to AZD1222 COVID-19 vaccine. Study-level information: Second-dose groups at about 4 or about 12 weeks were pooled.

The V gene's germline CDR1 is SGHDT and CDR2 YYEEEE. V shed 4 bases, J shed 4 bases, and the junction held 10 bases outside the gene matches. The CDR3 sequence is 16 residues long. The assay was immunoSEQ multiplex PCR, and TCRdb's table has in-frame clones only and misses some. The sample carries about 88,000 clones, 92% recorded once. General observations from the study: Close to half of spike-specific TCRs reportedly recognize unmutated variant regions. The donor group comprised mostly white British people and more females; the analysis possibly underestimated clonal diversity.

The chain combines TRBV5-6 with TRBJ2-1, with 8 bases that match TRBD2. This TCR was sampled from an adult in good health. The source was peripheral blood, collected on day 0 of AZD1222 vaccination. The CDR3 DNA follows: TGTGCCAGCAGCACCACCCCCTCGGGAGGGTACAATGAGCAGTTCTTC. Its translation is CASSTTPSGGYNEQFF. The full variable domain, in which reference TRBV5-6 and TRBJ2-1 provide the parts outside the CDR3, is DAGVTQSPTHLIKTRGQQVTLRCSPKSGHDTVSWYQQALGQGPQFIFQYYEEEERQRGNFPDRFSGHQFPNYSSELNVNALLLGDSALYLCASSTTPSGGYNEQFFGPGTRLTVL.